These T cell receptor beta chains were read from a single sample in a study of graft-versus-host responses after intestinal transplantation. These receptors have no identified antigens. This table comes from immunoSEQ multiplex PCR, and its TCRdb copy is limited to in-frame clones, with some not included. Of 70,000 to 100,000 clones listed, roughly nine tenths are singletons. The sample in question was unstimulated CD4+ T cells sorted from spleen or lymph node cells, obtained before intestinal transplant. These receptors were taken from a human donor who received an intestinal transplant. CDR3s include the opening cysteine and the closing phenylalanine or tryptophan. D genes are given only for firm matches. Size is stated for part of the rows, as once, few or many counts, or as a class when the clone is expanded.

V gene: TRBV7-6; D gene: NA; clone size: NA; CDR3 length: 15; J gene: TRBJ2-1; CDR3 DNA: TGTGCCAGCAGTTCACAGGGAGGGCACACGAATGAGCAGTTCTTC; CDR3 protein: CASSSQGGHTNEQFF
V gene: TRBV6-6; D gene: TRBD1; clone size: NA; CDR3 length: 15; J gene: TRBJ2-2; CDR3 DNA: TGTGCCAGCAGCGGAACAGGGGTCAGCACCGGGGAGCTGTTTTTT; CDR3 protein: CASSGTGVSTGELFF
V gene: TRBV7-6; D gene: TRBD1; clone size: NA; CDR3 length: 16; J gene: TRBJ1-6; CDR3 DNA: TGTGCCAGCAGCTTAGCCCCGGGACAGGGGGCCAAACCCCTCCACTTT; CDR3 protein: CASSLAPGQGAKPLHF
V gene: TRBV2; D gene: TRBD1; clone size: NA; CDR3 length: 14; J gene: TRBJ1-6; CDR3 DNA: TGTGCCAGCTCCGGGACAGGTCGAAATTCACCCCTCCACTTT; CDR3 protein: CASSGTGRNSPLHF
V gene: TRBV14; D gene: NA; clone size: NA; CDR3 length: 14; J gene: TRBJ2-2; CDR3 DNA: TGTGCCAGCAGAAGGACAGTGAACACCGGGGAGCTGTTTTTT; CDR3 protein: CASRRTVNTGELFF
V gene: TRBV2; D gene: NA; clone size: NA; CDR3 length: 13; J gene: TRBJ1-2; CDR3 DNA: TGTGCCAGCAGCGAACAGGGAAGCTATGGCTACACCTTC; CDR3 protein: CASSEQGSYGYTF
V gene: TRBV5-4; D gene: TRBD2; clone size: NA; CDR3 length: 15; J gene: TRBJ2-1; CDR3 DNA: TGTGCCAGCAGTATAAGGACTAGCCGAGGGAATGAGCAGTTCTTC; CDR3 protein: CASSIRTSRGNEQFF
V gene: TRBV15; D gene: NA; clone size: NA; CDR3 length: 13; J gene: TRBJ2-1; CDR3 DNA: TGTGCCACCAGCGGTAGTCTCCCGAATGAGCAGTTCTTC; CDR3 protein: CATSGSLPNEQFF
V gene: TRBV9; D gene: NA; clone size: NA; CDR3 length: 13; J gene: TRBJ2-7; CDR3 DNA: TGTGCCAGCAGCGTAGCTGGAATAGGAGAGGCCTTCTTC; CDR3 protein: CASSVAGIGEAFF
V gene: TRBV2; D gene: TRBD2; clone size: NA; CDR3 length: 15; J gene: TRBJ2-7; CDR3 DNA: TGTGCCAGCACTCGAGAGGCCAGCGGGGGCTACGAGCAGTACTTC; CDR3 protein: CASTREASGGYEQYF
V gene: TRBV5-1; D gene: NA; clone size: NA; CDR3 length: 15; J gene: TRBJ2-5; CDR3 DNA: TGCGCCAGCAGCCTTTCCCTAGGGGGTCAAGAGACCCAGTACTTC; CDR3 protein: CASSLSLGGQETQYF
V gene: TRBV5-6; D gene: NA; clone size: NA; CDR3 length: 14; J gene: TRBJ1-1; CDR3 DNA: TGTGCCAGCAGCTTGGTATATTCTCGGGTGGAAGCTTTCTTT; CDR3 protein: CASSLVYSRVEAFF
V gene: TRBV19; D gene: NA; clone size: NA; CDR3 length: 13; J gene: TRBJ1-4; CDR3 DNA: TGTGCCAGTAGTCCCTCAGGGGATGAAAAACTGTTTTTT; CDR3 protein: CASSPSGDEKLFF
V gene: TRBV6-5; D gene: NA; clone size: NA; CDR3 length: 16; J gene: TRBJ2-3; CDR3 DNA: TGTGCCAGCAGTTACACCCGGGACTCTTGGGCAGATACGCAGTATTTT; CDR3 protein: CASSYTRDSWADTQYF
V gene: TRBV14; D gene: NA; clone size: few; CDR3 length: 13; J gene: TRBJ1-2; CDR3 DNA: TGTGCCAGCAGTTGGGCAGGCAACGATGGCTACACCTTC; CDR3 protein: CASSWAGNDGYTF